This TCR beta chain was recovered during a study of early stage breast cancer tumors. The study, taken as a whole, reports: Commonly generated sequences made up most enriched TCRB sequences shared between patients.

CDR3 length: 12 residues. Germline V gene lookup returns CDR1 SNHLY and CDR2 FYNNEI. The V gene lost 6 bases and the J gene lost 7 bases, with 13 bases spanning the gap. Profiling relied on immunoSEQ multiplex PCR, and the TCRdb table lists in-frame clones only, not all of them. The sample has about 34,000 clones; almost 75% are singletons. This clone was found a few times. Its antigen is undetermined. The origin of this receptor is a person aged 30-39 years with breast cancer. Material: breast tumor tissue. The chain has TRBV2 and TRBJ2-7, with unresolved D. The CDR3 bases are TGTGCCAGCAGATTCATACCCAAGGAGCAGTACTTC. This translates into CASRFIPKEQYF.